These 8 T cell receptor beta chains originate from one sample sequenced in a study of T cell responses to AZD1222 COVID-19 vaccine. Only in-frame clones appear in the TCRdb table, and some are missing; sequencing was by immunoSEQ multiplex PCR. Of 82,000 or so clones listed, 90% to 95% are singletons. Sequencing was performed on peripheral blood, taken on day 0 of AZD1222 vaccination. The receptors were sampled from an adult in good health.

The V call is TRBV3-1 (or the pseudogene TRBV3-2), the J call TRBJ2-1; TRBD1 might be the D (6 bases). The ends were cut back, 4 bases at V and 10 bases at J, with 14 bases in the middle. Germline lookup yields CDR1 LGHDT and CDR2 YNNKEL (reference sequence). The CDR3 runs to 13 residues. The CDR3 loop is CASSPGDTREQFF. The DNA for the CDR3 is TGTGCCAGCAGCCCCGGGGACACCCGGGAGCAGTTCTTC.

A few counts support this clone. The gene calls are TRBV2 and TRBJ2-7; possibly TRBD1 for D (7 bases). The germline gives CDR1 SNHLY, CDR2 FYNNEI. The CDR3 covers 15 residues. Between the trimmed V and J ends, which lost 6 bases and 3 bases, there was a span of 18 bases. The CDR3 region is CASRRTGGGLYEQYF. Written as DNA, the CDR3 is TGTGCCAGCAGACGGACAGGTGGGGGGCTCTACGAGCAGTACTTC.

The chain links TRBV25-1 to TRBJ2-3, with a possible D match to TRBD2 (5 bases). Germline CDR1 is MGHDK and CDR2 is SYGVNS. The CDR3 is made up of 13 amino acids. V was cut by 8 bases and J by 0 bases, with 9 bases left in between. The CDR3 reads CASASGSTDTQYF. The CDR3, as DNA: TGTGCCAGCGCTTCGGGGAGCACAGATACGCAGTATTTT.

V is TRBV11-2 and J is TRBJ1-2, with D tentatively TRBD1 (5 bases). This CDR3 has 13 amino acids. Per germline, CDR1 SGHAT and CDR2 FQNNGV. V gave up 2 bases and J gave up 4 bases, with 8 bases separating them. The CDR3 loop reads CASSLSGTYGYTF. The CDR3 region has the DNA TGTGCCAGCAGCTTATCAGGGACCTATGGCTACACCTTC.

The gene calls are TRBV10-3 and TRBJ1-2; the D gene is possibly TRBD1 (5 bases). V was pared by 0 bases and J by 8 bases, with 7 bases between. CDR1 and CDR2 from the germline V gene are ENHRY and SYGVKD. CDR3 length: 12 amino acids. CDR3 nucleotides: TGTGCCATCAGTGAGTCCGGGGCGGGCTACACCTTC. This gives the protein CAISESGAGYTF.

This clone was seen only once. The V and J genes are TRBV18 and TRBJ2-3, with D tentatively TRBD1 or TRBD2 (5 bases each). Germline V CDR1 and CDR2: KGHSH, LQKENI. The CDR3 extends over 14 amino acids. V dropped 0 bases and J dropped 6 bases, with 10 bases sitting between them. The CDR3 region has the DNA TGTGCCAGCTCACCACCGACGGGGCGGGATACGCAGTATTTT. This sequence encodes CASSPPTGRDTQYF.

J is TRBJ1-3 and V is TRBV7-2; TRBD1 is a possible D gene (5 bases). The length of the CDR3 is 14 residues. With 5 bases removed from V and 0 bases from J, the gap between germline ends came to 8 bases. Germline V gives CDR1 SGHTA, CDR2 FQGNSA. CDR3 amino acids: CASSGTASGNTIYF. The DNA for the CDR3 is TGTGCCAGCAGCGGGACTGCCTCTGGAAACACCATATATTTT. Drawing the rest from reference TRBV7-2 and TRBJ1-3, the complete variable domain is GAGVSQSPSNKVTEKGKDVELRCDPISGHTALYWYRQSLGQGLEFLIYFQGNSAPDKSGLPSDRFSAERTGGSVSTLTIQRTQQEDSAVYLCASSGTASGNTIYFGEGSWLTVV.

The chain is built from TRBV4-2 and TRBJ2-3; 16 bases are shared with TRBD2. Germline V lookup: CDR1 LGHNA, CDR2 YNFKEQ. This CDR3 is 16 amino acids long. With V trimmed by 3 bases and J by 3 bases, 0 bases remained unmatched. CDR3 region: CASSQGLAGGTDTQYF. CDR3 nucleotides: TGTGCCAGCAGCCAGGGACTAGCGGGGGGGACAGATACGCAGTATTTT.